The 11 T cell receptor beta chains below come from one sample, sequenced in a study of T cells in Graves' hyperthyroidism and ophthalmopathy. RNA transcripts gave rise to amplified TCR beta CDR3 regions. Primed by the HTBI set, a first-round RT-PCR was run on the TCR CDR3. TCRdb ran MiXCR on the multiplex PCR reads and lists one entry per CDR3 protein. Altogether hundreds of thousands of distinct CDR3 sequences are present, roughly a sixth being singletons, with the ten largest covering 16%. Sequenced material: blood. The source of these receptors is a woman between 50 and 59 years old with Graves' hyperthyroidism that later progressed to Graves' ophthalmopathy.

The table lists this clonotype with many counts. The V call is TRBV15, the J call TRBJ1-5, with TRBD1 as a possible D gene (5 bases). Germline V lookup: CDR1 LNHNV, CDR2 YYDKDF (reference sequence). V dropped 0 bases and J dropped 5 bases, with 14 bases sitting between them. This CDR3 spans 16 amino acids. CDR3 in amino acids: CATSREWGRGDQPQHF. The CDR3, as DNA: TGTGCCACCAGCAGAGAGTGGGGTAGGGGAGATCAGCCCCAGCATTTT.

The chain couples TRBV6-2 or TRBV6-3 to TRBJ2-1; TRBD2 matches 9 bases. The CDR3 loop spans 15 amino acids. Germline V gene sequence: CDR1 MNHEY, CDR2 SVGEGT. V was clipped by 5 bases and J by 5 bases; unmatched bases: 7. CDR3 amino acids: CASSGGAGGHNEQFF. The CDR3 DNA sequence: TGTGCCAGCAGTGGTGGGGCGGGGGGGCACAATGAGCAGTTCTTC.

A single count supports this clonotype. CDR3 nucleotide sequence: TGTGCCAGCAGCCCAGAATTGACAGGCAATCAGCCCCAGCATTTT. Translation: CASSPELTGNQPQHF. The chain employs TRBV3-1 and TRBJ1-5, with D tentatively TRBD1 (5 bases). V gave up 4 bases and J gave up 2 bases, with 12 bases separating them. CDR1 is LGHDT, CDR2 YNNKEL, per germline (reference sequence). The CDR3 is made up of 15 amino acids.

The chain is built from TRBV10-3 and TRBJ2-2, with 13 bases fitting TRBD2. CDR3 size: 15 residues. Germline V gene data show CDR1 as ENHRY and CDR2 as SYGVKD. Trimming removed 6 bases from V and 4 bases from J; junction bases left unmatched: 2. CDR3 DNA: TGTGCCATCAGGGGACTAGCGGGACCCACCGGGGAGCTGTTTTTT. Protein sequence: CAIRGLAGPTGELFF.

The CDR3 region has the DNA TGTGCCTGGAGTGTCTGGGGGGCGAATCAGCCCCAGCATTTT. It translates to CAWSVWGANQPQHF. This sequence joins TRBV30 and TRBJ1-5; the D gene is possibly TRBD1 (6 bases). The CDR3 sequence is 14 residues long. Trimming removed 0 bases at V and 4 bases at J, with 10 bases between. The germline V gene has CDR1 GTSNPN and CDR2 SVGIG (reference sequence).

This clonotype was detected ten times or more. The CDR3 sequence: CASSFRGSVDTQYF. The CDR3 DNA follows: TGCGCCAGCAGCTTTCGGGGGAGCGTAGATACGCAGTATTTT. The chain recombines TRBV5-1 with TRBJ2-3; possible D gene TRBD2, 6 bases. CDR3 length: 14 residues. CDR1 is SGHRS, CDR2 YFSETQ, per germline. Trimming left V 2 bases short and J 5 bases short, with 12 bases between.

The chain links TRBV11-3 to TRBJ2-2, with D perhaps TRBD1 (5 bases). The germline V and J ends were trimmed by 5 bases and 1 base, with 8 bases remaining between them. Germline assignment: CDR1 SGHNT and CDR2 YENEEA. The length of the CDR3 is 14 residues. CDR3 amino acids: CASSPTVNTGELFF. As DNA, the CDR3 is TGTGCCAGCAGCCCGACAGTGAACACCGGGGAGCTGTTTTTT.

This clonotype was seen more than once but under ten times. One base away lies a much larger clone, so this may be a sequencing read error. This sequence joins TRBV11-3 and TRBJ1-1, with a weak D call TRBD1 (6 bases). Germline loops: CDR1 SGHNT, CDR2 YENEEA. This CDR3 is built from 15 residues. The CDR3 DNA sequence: TGTGCCAGCAGCTTAGTTCCAGGGGAGAACGCTGAAGCTTTCTTT. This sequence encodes CASSLVPGENAEAFF. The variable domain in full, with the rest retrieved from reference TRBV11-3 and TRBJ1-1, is EAGVVQSPRYKIIEKKQPVAFWCNPISGHNTLYWYLQNLGQGPELLIRYENEEAVDDSQLPKDRFSAERLKGVDSTLKIQPAELGDSAVYLCASSLVPGENAEAFFGQGTRLTVV.

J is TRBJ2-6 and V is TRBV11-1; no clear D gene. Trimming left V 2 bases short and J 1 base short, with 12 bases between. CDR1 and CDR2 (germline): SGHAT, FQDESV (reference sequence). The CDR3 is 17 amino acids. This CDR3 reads CASSLRRVGSGANVLTF. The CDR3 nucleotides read TGTGCCAGCAGCTTAAGACGGGTTGGGTCTGGGGCCAACGTCCTGACTTTC.

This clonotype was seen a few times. The CDR3 loop reads CASRSLAGMNTGELFF. The CDR3 DNA reads as TGTGCCAGTCGGTCTTTGGCAGGGATGAACACCGGGGAGCTGTTTTTT. The chain has TRBV3-1 and TRBJ2-2; a weak D match, TRBD1 (5 bases). Germline V gene sequence: CDR1 LGHDT, CDR2 YNNKEL (reference sequence). The CDR3 loop spans 16 amino acids. Trimming stripped 9 bases from V and 1 base from J, with 18 bases between.

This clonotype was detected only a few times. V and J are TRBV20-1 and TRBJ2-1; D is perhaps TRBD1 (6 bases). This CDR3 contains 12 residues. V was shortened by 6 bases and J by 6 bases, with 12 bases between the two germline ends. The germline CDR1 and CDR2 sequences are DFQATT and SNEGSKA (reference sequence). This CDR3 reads CSAEGVANEQFF. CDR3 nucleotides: TGCAGTGCCGAGGGGGTAGCCAATGAGCAGTTCTTC.